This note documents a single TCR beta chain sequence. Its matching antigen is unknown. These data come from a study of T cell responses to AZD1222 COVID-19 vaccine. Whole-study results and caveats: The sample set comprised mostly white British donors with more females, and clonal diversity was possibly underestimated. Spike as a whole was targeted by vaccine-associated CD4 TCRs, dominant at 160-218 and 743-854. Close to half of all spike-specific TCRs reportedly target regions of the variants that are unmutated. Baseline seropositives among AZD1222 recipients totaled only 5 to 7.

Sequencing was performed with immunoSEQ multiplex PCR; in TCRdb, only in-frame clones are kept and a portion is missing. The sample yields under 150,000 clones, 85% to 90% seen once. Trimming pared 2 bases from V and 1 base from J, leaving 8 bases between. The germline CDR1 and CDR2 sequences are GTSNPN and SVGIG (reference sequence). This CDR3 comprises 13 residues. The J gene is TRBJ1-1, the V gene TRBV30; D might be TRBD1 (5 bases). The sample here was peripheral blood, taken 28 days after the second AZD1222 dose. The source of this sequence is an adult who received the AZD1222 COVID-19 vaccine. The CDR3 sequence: CAWSQRGNTEAFF. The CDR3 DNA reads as TGTGCCTGGAGTCAAAGGGGGAACACTGAAGCTTTCTTT.